Shown below are 9 T cell receptor beta chains from a single sample sequenced in a study of PD-1 blockade in classical Hodgkin lymphoma. Relapses following autologous stem cell transplantation were seen in all patients, with brentuximab vedotin exposure varying. Clones were sequenced by immunoSEQ multiplex PCR, and TCRdb holds only the in-frame ones, with some missing. The table includes about 11,000 clones, more than 75% detected once. Sample: peripheral blood mononuclear cells (PBMCs), taken before the second cycle of nivolumab. These receptor sequences come from a human donor with classical Hodgkin lymphoma.

This CDR3 is CASSFSPGSTEAFF. DNA of the CDR3: TGTGCCAGCAGCTTTTCCCCAGGGTCCACTGAAGCTTTCTTT. J is TRBJ1-1 and V is TRBV7-2; a weak D match, TRBD1 (5 bases). Germline values: CDR1 SGHTA, CDR2 FQGNSA. V was trimmed by 3 bases and J by 4 bases, leaving 12 bases between them. The CDR3 length is 14 residues.

The chain employs TRBV15 and TRBJ2-7; weak D call: TRBD1 (5 bases). Germline V gene lookup returns CDR1 LNHNV and CDR2 YYDKDF (reference sequence). V gave up 1 base and J gave up 0 bases, with 16 bases separating them. CDR3 length equals 17 residues. In DNA, the CDR3 is TGTGCCACCAGCAGAGGTTTCGGCAGGGAAAGCTCCTACGAGCAGTACTTC. The encoded protein is CATSRGFGRESSYEQYF.

The chain links TRBV9 to TRBJ2-3; the match to TRBD1 covers 7 bases. V gave up 2 bases and J gave up 3 bases; unmatched junction bases: 3. CDR1 and CDR2 (germline): SGDLS, YYNGEE. This CDR3 contains 14 residues. Written as DNA, the CDR3 is TGTGCCAGCAGCGTGACAGGGATAACAGATACGCAGTATTTT. Translation gives CASSVTGITDTQYF.

The chain couples TRBV28 to TRBJ2-7; possible D gene TRBD1, 6 bases. The CDR3 consists of 15 residues. V was clipped by 3 bases and J by 2 bases, with 14 bases between them. Germline assignment: CDR1 MDHEN and CDR2 SYDVKM. The CDR3 DNA follows: TGTGCCAGCAGTTTGACAGGACCCCTCGCCTACGAGCAGTACTTC. Translating it yields CASSLTGPLAYEQYF.

By frequency in the sample, this clone is large. Here the CDR3 reads CASSSRTSYEQYF. The CDR3 DNA reads TGTGCCAGCAGCTCTAGGACCTCGTACGAGCAGTACTTC. The chain is built from TRBV7-9 and TRBJ2-7, with unresolved D. The CDR3 is 13 amino acids. Germline V gene lookup returns CDR1 SEHNR and CDR2 FQNEAQ (reference sequence). Trimming left V 4 bases short and J 4 bases short, with 11 bases between.

The chain links TRBV7-3 to TRBJ2-2; 10 bases fit TRBD1. The germline gives CDR1 SGHTA, CDR2 FQGTGA. Trimming cost V 5 bases and J 7 bases; bases outside gene matches: 7. The CDR3 covers 15 residues. CDR3 sequence: CASSPKDRGIGELFF. The CDR3 DNA sequence: TGTGCCAGCAGCCCGAAGGACAGGGGGATCGGGGAGCTGTTTTTT.

This clone came up a few times. The J gene is TRBJ2-7, the V gene TRBV5-1; 9 bases are a match to TRBD2. The junction had 13 bases not matched to a gene; V was cut back by 2 bases and J by 4 bases. This CDR3 contains 17 residues. Germline CDR1 reads SGHRS; CDR2 reads YFSETQ. CDR3 nucleotide sequence: TGCGCCAGCAGCTTCTCCGGGGGGCGGGAGGGCCAATACGAGCAGTACTTC. It is translated as CASSFSGGREGQYEQYF.

This sequence joins TRBV5-1 and TRBJ2-7; possibly TRBD1 for D (6 bases). Trimming pared 2 bases from V and 3 bases from J, leaving 9 bases between. Germline-derived CDR1 and CDR2 are SGHRS and YFSETQ. The CDR3 consists of 13 residues. DNA for the CDR3: TGCGCCAGCAGCTTACGGACAGACTACGAGCAGTACTTC. Its translation: CASSLRTDYEQYF.

The V and J genes are TRBV12-5 and TRBJ1-2; D might be TRBD1 (5 bases). Germline CDR1 LGHNT, CDR2 FRNRAP. V dropped 3 bases and J dropped 4 bases, with 12 bases sitting between them. CDR3 length: 14 amino acids. CDR3 protein: CASGLGQGIYGYTF. CDR3 nucleotides: TGTGCTAGTGGTTTAGGCCAGGGAATCTATGGCTACACCTTC.